The subject of this entry is one T cell receptor beta chain. Its binding antigen is unknown. No clone much larger than this one lies a single base away; base qualities are absent. The CDR3 contains 14 residues, cysteine and phenylalanine counted. This entry keeps only the CDR3 DNA: 42 bases, framed from base 1. V loses 4 bases of germline sequence and J loses 2 bases, and the interval between the two ends is 12 bases. In the germline V gene, CDR1 corresponds to SGHDT and CDR2 to YYEEEE. This entry comes from a study of CD8+ T cells in alopecia areata (dated by TCRdb to the late 2010s). Regarding the study in general: Treated patients were enrolled in an open-label pilot trial of oral tofacitinib, 5 to 10 mg twice daily, for moderate-to-severe alopecia areata. Tofacitinib was administered for 6 to 18 months, and 6 months of follow-up off drug were then conducted to assess delayed response and recurrence. For the treated patients, the SALT score, which quantifies what percentage of scalp surface area is affected, served as the measure of disease severity. To study T cell clonal expansion in alopecia areata, the researchers applied high-throughput TCRbeta sequencing to both the C3H/HeJ mouse model and human patients. Scalp tissue and sorted CD4+ and CD8+ peripheral blood T cells from patchy and totalis/universalis alopecia areata patients and from healthy controls were covered by human TCRbeta sequencing. Patients on tofacitinib were biopsied at baseline and after 4 and 24 weeks of treatment, and several of the patients also had a later scalp biopsy. Scalp clonality was compared across normal scalp (n=4), patchy alopecia areata scalp (n=8), and alopecia totalis/universalis scalp (n=8). RNA was extracted with the PAXgene miRNA kit for fixed scalp, the miRNeasy kit for PBMCs, and the RNeasy kit for mouse skin. TCRbeta CDR3 regions were amplified by immunoSEQ multiplex PCR using 35 Vbeta forward and 13 Jbeta reverse primers. What the research found in general, with its limitations: Because the treated cohort was small and included a single nonresponder, larger studies are needed to assess links between baseline CD8+ expansion and response. Many expanded lesional clones were found to persist in scalp and blood during tofacitinib treatment, and relapse after treatment cessation may be partly explained by this persistence. Tofacitinib significantly lowered scalp clonality and the number of expanded CD8+ clones among the top 100 scalp clones. Compared with normal scalp, lesional scalp had higher clonality and more expanded CD8+ clones, particularly in alopecia totalis/universalis, a pattern that suggests antigenic drive. Shared TCR sequences between patients were less evident than in mice, which may be partly attributable to HLA diversity in the patient population. Resident alphabeta T cells in normal human skin are also sequenced, complicating scalp TCR repertoire analysis, unlike mouse skin dominated by gammadelta T cells.

Receptor libraries were prepared by the immunoSEQ multiplex PCR assay. RNA was extracted from all samples and reverse transcribed into cDNA as template for TCR sequencing. First-strand cDNA was synthesized using SuperScript III with a 2:1 mix of oligo-dT and random hexamers. A synthetic immune receptor repertoire was used to measure amplification bias, and any remaining bias was corrected computationally. As for how the authors treated the data: Raw reads were preprocessed for error removal, and CDR3 was defined according to IMGT conventions as running from the conserved cysteine to phenylalanine. To get clonality, Shannon entropy was normalized by log2 of the number of productive unique TCRs and the result was subtracted from 1. Whether each scalp clone was CD4 or CD8 was inferred by checking scalp TCRbeta sequences against the CD4 and CD8 repertoires from sorted blood. TCRdb mirrors the immuneACCESS table, restricted to in-frame sequences. Some clones are absent from its copies; in checked studies, under half trace to an unresolved V gene, and the reason for the others is unknown. V and J calls and clone size are given by that table; D and trimming were obtained from the DNA. This sample comprises some 130,000 clones, 45% to 60% of them detected only once. The leading ten clones occupy 15% of the sample.

What the time point label conveys for this sample: roughly 27 days on oral tofacitinib. This specimen's treatment or condition label, per the study, means: oral pan-JAK inhibitor, 5-10 mg twice daily. Lesional scalp punch biopsies and peripheral blood were collected from alopecia areata patients. PBMCs were separated by density centrifugation and stained for CD3, CD4 and CD8, after which CD4+ and CD8+ T cells were sorted on a FACSAria. The specimen was CD8+ T cells sorted from blood, collected at week 4, from a patient treated with tofacitinib. The source of this sequence is a human donor with alopecia areata. This chain is built from TRBV5-6 and TRBJ1-2, with no confidently assigned D gene. The DNA sequence follows: TGTGCCAGCAGCCTAGTAGGCACAAACTATGGCTACACCTTC. Its translation is CASSLVGTNYGYTF. This CDR3, with the reference TRBV5-6 and TRBJ1-2 proteins standing in past its ends, gives the full variable domain DAGVTQSPTHLIKTRGQQVTLRCSPKSGHDTVSWYQQALGQGPQFIFQYYEEEERQRGNFPDRFSGHQFPNYSSELNVNALLLGDSALYLCASSLVGTNYGYTFGSGTRLTVV.